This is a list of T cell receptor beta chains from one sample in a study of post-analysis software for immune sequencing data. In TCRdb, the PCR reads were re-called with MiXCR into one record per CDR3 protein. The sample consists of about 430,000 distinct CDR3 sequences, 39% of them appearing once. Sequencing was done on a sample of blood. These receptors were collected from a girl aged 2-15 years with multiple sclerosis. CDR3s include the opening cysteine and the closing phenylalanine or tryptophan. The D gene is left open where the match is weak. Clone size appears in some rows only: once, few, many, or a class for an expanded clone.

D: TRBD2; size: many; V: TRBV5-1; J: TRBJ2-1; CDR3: CASSGGSSYNEQFF; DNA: TGCGCCAGCAGTGGCGGGAGCTCCTACAATGAGCAGTTCTTC
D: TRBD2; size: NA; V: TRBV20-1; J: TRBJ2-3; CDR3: CSARDGLAHTQYF; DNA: TGCAGTGCTAGGGACGGACTAGCACATACGCAGTATTTT
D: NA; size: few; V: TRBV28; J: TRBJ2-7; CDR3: CASTLTRASPYEQYF; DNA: TGTGCCAGCACTCTAACCCGGGCCAGCCCCTACGAGCAGTACTTC
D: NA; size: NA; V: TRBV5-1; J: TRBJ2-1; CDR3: CASSSQGSEQFF; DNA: TGCGCCAGCAGCTCACAGGGATCTGAGCAGTTCTTC
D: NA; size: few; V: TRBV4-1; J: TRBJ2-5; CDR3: CASSHPDFQETQYF; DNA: TGCGCCAGCAGCCATCCAGACTTCCAAGAGACCCAGTACTTC
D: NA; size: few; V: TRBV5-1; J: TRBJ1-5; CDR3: CASSEPQEVRQPQHF; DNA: TGCGCCAGCAGCGAACCGCAAGAGGTTAGGCAGCCCCAGCATTTT
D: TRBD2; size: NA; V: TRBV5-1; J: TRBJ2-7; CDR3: CASSLPLSGGKYEQYF; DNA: TGCGCCAGCAGCTTGCCCTTGAGCGGGGGTAAGTACGAGCAGTACTTC
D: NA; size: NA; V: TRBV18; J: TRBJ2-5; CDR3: CASSPPLTGQETQYF; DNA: TGTGCCAGCTCACCACCGCTGACGGGGCAAGAGACCCAGTACTTC
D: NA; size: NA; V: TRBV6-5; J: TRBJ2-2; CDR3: CASSKGRTGELFF; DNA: TGTGCCAGCAGTAAAGGGAGGACCGGGGAGCTGTTTTTT
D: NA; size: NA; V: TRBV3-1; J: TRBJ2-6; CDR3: CASSRTSTSGANVPTF; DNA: TGTGCCAGCAGTCGGACATCCACCTCTGGGGCCAACGTCCCGACTTTC
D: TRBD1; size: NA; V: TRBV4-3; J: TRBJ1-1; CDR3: CASSQEWTGGGGTEAFF; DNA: TGCGCCAGCAGCCAAGAATGGACAGGGGGCGGCGGCACTGAAGCTTTCTTT
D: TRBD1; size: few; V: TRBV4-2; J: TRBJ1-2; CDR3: CASSQDDRGYYGYTF; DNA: TGTGCCAGCAGCCAAGATGACAGGGGTTACTATGGCTACACCTTC
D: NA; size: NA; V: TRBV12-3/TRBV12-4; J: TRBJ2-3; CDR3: CASSFLVGGGSGTDTQYF; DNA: TGTGCCAGCAGTTTTCTTGTAGGTGGAGGGTCTGGCACAGATACGCAGTATTTT
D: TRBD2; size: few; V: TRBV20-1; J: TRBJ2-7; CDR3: CSARVLAGSSYEQYF; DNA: TGCAGTGCTAGAGTCCTAGCGGGGAGCTCCTACGAGCAGTACTTC
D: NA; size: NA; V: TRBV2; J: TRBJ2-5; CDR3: CASSEIQEQYF; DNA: TGTGCCAGCAGCGAGATTCAAGAGCAGTACTTC
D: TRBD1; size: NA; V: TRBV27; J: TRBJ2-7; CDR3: CASSSRQGRAYEQYF; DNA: TGTGCCAGCAGTTCCCGACAGGGAAGGGCATACGAGCAGTACTTC
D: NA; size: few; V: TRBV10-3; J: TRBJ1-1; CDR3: CAISGGTKNTEAFF; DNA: TGTGCCATCAGTGGAGGGACTAAGAACACTGAAGCTTTCTTT
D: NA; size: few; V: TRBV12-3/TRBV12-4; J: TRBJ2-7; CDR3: CASSFAPANYEQYF; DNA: TGTGCCAGCAGTTTTGCCCCTGCTAATTACGAGCAGTACTTC
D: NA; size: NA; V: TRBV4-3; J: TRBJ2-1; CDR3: CASSQDFRRWNEQFF; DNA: TGCGCCAGCAGCCAAGATTTCCGCAGGTGGAATGAACAGTTCTTC
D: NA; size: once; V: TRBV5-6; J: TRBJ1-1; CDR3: CASSFFLWGTEAFF; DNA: TGTGCCAGCAGCTTCTTTCTCTGGGGCACTGAAGCTTTCTTT
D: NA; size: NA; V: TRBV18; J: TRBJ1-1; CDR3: CASSPMGGETEAFF; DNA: TGTGCCAGCTCACCGATGGGAGGGGAGACTGAAGCTTTCTTT
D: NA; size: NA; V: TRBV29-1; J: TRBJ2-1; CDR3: CSVGQIKSYNEQFF; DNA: TGCAGCGTTGGGCAGATTAAGTCCTACAATGAGCAGTTCTTC
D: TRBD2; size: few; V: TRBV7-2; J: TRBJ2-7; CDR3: CASSRTSGRGEQYF; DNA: TGTGCCAGCAGCCGGACTAGCGGGAGGGGTGAGCAGTACTTC
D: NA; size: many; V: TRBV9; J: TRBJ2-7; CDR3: CASSVSGGYEQYF; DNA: TGTGCCAGCAGCGTATCAGGGGGGTACGAGCAGTACTTC
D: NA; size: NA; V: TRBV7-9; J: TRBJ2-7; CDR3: CASSPLDYEQYF; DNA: TGTGCCAGCAGCCCCCTGGACTACGAGCAGTACTTC
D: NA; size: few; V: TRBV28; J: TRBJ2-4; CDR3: CASSLVNREWQGVWDIQYF; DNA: TGTGCCAGCAGTTTGGTTAATAGGGAGTGGCAGGGCGTGTGGGACATTCAGTACTTC
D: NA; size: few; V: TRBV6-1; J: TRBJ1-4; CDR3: CASSEAFAGVVEKLFF; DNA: TGTGCCAGCAGTGAAGCGTTTGCAGGGGTCGTGGAAAAACTGTTTTTT
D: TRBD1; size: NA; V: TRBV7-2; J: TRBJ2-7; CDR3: CACSRDRGAYEQYF; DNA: TGTGCCTGCAGCCGGGACAGGGGGGCCTACGAGCAGTACTTC
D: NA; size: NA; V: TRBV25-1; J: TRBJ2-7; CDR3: CASSESAGNGLEQYF; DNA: TGTGCCAGCAGTGAATCCGCAGGGAACGGCCTCGAGCAGTACTTC
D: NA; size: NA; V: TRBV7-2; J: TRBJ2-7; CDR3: CASSLAGVLGEQYF; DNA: TGTGCCAGCAGCTTAGCCGGGGTACTGGGCGAGCAGTACTTC
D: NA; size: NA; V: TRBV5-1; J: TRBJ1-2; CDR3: CASSLYTGTGNYGYTF; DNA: TGCGCCAGCAGCCTATACACCGGGACGGGTAACTATGGCTACACCTTC
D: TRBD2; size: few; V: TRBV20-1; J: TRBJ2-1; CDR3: CSATMTSGGADEQFF; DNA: TGCAGTGCCACCATGACTAGCGGGGGGGCGGATGAGCAGTTCTTC
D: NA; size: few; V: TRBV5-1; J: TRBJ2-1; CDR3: CASSLVFGNEQFF; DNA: TGCGCCAGCAGCTTGGTATTCGGGAATGAGCAGTTCTTC
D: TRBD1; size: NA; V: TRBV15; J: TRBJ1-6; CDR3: CATSRVRQGGPPLHF; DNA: TGTGCCACCAGCAGAGTCAGACAGGGGGGCCCGCCCCTCCACTTT
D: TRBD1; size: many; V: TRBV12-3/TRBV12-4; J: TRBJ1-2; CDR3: CASSLGTGGYGYTF; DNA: TGTGCCAGCAGTTTAGGGACAGGGGGCTATGGCTACACCTTC
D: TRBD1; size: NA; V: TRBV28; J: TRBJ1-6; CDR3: CASSSGGQAYNSPLHF; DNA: TGTGCCAGCAGTTCTGGGGGACAGGCGTATAATTCACCCCTCCACTTT
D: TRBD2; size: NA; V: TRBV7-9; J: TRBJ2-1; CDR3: CASSLVAGGPHNEQFF; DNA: TGTGCCAGCAGCTTAGTCGCGGGAGGGCCCCACAATGAGCAGTTCTTC
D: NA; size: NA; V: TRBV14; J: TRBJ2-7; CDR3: CASSHGYTYEQYF; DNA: TGTGCCAGCAGCCACGGTTACACCTACGAGCAGTACTTC
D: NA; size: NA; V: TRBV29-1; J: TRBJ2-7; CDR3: CSVEDSSFSYEQYF; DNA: TGCAGCGTTGAGGACAGTAGTTTTTCCTACGAGCAGTACTTC
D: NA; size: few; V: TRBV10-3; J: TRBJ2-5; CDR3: CAISDGGGGSETQYF; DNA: TGTGCCATCAGTGATGGGGGAGGAGGGTCGGAGACCCAGTACTTC
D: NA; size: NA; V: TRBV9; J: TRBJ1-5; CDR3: CASSVGPGPSNQPQHF; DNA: TGTGCCAGCAGCGTAGGCCCAGGGCCCAGCAATCAGCCCCAGCATTTT